Listed below are T cell receptor beta chains from one sample, sequenced in a study of Ad26.COV2.S vaccination and SARS-CoV-2 variants. The repertoire was sequenced with immunoSEQ multiplex PCR; TCRdb's copy has only in-frame clones and lacks some. The repertoire consists of about 350,000 clones, with about 90% occurring once and the leading ten covering under 4%. This specimen was peripheral blood, taken after recovery from COVID-19. Receptor source: a human donor who had recovered from COVID-19. Each CDR3 is given with its conserved first and last residue. The D gene is left open where the match is weak. Some rows mark clone size as missing; the rest say once, few, many or name a class of expanded clone.

j_call d_call cdr3_length clone_size v_call cdr3_aa cdr3_nt
TRBJ2-3 - 18 - TRBV6-1 CASSAYSGISASTDTQYF TGTGCCAGCAGTGCCTACTCGGGGATCTCCGCTAGCACAGATACGCAGTATTTT
TRBJ2-3 - 14 - TRBV11-2 CASSLRPYTDTQYF TGTGCCAGCAGCTTACGGCCCTACACAGATACGCAGTATTTT
TRBJ1-3 - 18 - TRBV18 CASSPPPGGIGPGNTIYF TGTGCCAGCTCACCGCCCCCAGGAGGGATAGGTCCTGGAAACACCATATATTTT
TRBJ2-1 - 12 - TRBV10-3 CAIRTPDDEQFF TGTGCCATCAGGACCCCGGACGATGAGCAGTTCTTC
TRBJ1-2 TRBD1 15 - TRBV12-5 CASGPPTGPNYGYTF TGTGCTAGTGGTCCTCCGACAGGGCCCAACTATGGCTACACCTTC
TRBJ1-1 - 15 - TRBV6-5 CASRGGEGLPAEAFF TGTGCCAGCAGGGGGGGGGAGGGGCTACCGGCTGAAGCTTTCTTT
TRBJ1-1 - 13 - TRBV6-5 CASSPGGSSEAFF TGTGCCAGCAGTCCGGGGGGTTCTAGTGAAGCTTTCTTT
TRBJ2-2 - 12 - TRBV12-3/TRBV12-4 CASRKPSGELFF TGTGCCAGCAGAAAACCGTCCGGGGAGCTGTTTTTT
TRBJ2-3 TRBD2 17 - TRBV5-1 CASSLGPGTSGGDTQYF TGCGCCAGCAGCTTGGGCCCCGGGACTAGCGGGGGGGATACGCAGTATTTT
TRBJ2-7 - 13 - TRBV27 CASSLTGSYEQYF TGTGCCAGCAGCCTGACAGGTTCTTACGAGCAGTACTTC
TRBJ2-7 - 11 - TRBV5-3 CARSLESEQYF TGTGCCAGAAGCTTGGAGTCCGAGCAGTACTTC
TRBJ1-1 - 14 - TRBV5-1 CASSRGTGITEAFF TGCGCCAGCAGCCGAGGAACAGGCATCACTGAAGCTTTCTTT
TRBJ2-1 - 13 - TRBV5-1 CASSLLPHNEQFF TGCGCCAGCAGCTTGTTACCCCACAATGAGCAGTTCTTC
TRBJ2-7 - 14 - TRBV11-2 CASSSNRDSYEQYF TGTGCCAGCAGCTCTAACCGGGACTCCTACGAGCAGTACTTC
TRBJ2-3 TRBD2 15 - TRBV10-3 CAISDLAGASDTQYF TGTGCCATCAGTGACTTAGCGGGGGCTTCAGATACGCAGTATTTT
TRBJ1-2 TRBD1 14 once TRBV19 CASSPAGGIRGYTF TGTGCCAGTAGTCCGGCAGGGGGAATTCGGGGCTACACCTTC
TRBJ1-2 - 12 - TRBV12-3/TRBV12-4 CASSLGWQGYTF TGTGCCAGCAGCCTCGGGTGGCAGGGCTACACCTTC
TRBJ2-7 TRBD1 14 - TRBV27 CASSRQGPYYEQYF TGTGCCAGCAGTAGACAGGGGCCGTACTACGAGCAGTACTTC
TRBJ1-3 - 14 - TRBV6-2/TRBV6-3 CASSYGDDGNTIYF TGTGCCAGCAGTTACGGGGACGATGGAAACACCATATATTTT
TRBJ2-3 TRBD2 16 - TRBV10-3 CAISFSSGRSTDTQYF TGTGCCATCAGTTTTTCTAGCGGGAGAAGCACAGATACGCAGTATTTT
TRBJ2-1 - 16 - TRBV7-9 CASSLVGAGINNEQFF TGTGCCAGCAGCTTGGTAGGGGCAGGGATTAACAATGAGCAGTTCTTC
TRBJ2-1 TRBD1 14 - TRBV2 CASIRGPGEREQFF TGTGCCAGCATCAGGGGGCCGGGGGAACGTGAGCAGTTCTTC
TRBJ1-2 - 17 - TRBV7-2 CASSLARGTTENYGYTF TGTGCCAGCAGCTTAGCTCGGGGGACGACAGAAAATTATGGCTACACCTTC
TRBJ1-2 TRBD1 15 - TRBV19 CASSATTGGENGYTF TGTGCCAGTTCCGCAACTACAGGGGGCGAGAATGGCTACACCTTC
TRBJ1-1 TRBD1 13 - TRBV25-1 CASSYRGRIEAFF TGTGCCAGCAGTTACAGGGGGCGAATTGAAGCTTTCTTT
TRBJ1-1 - 15 - TRBV2 CASSEDRTAHTEAFF TGTGCCAGCAGTGAAGATCGGACGGCCCACACTGAAGCTTTCTTT
TRBJ2-5 TRBD2 15 - TRBV7-3 CASSSDGRGGQTQYF TGTGCCAGCAGCTCGGACGGGCGGGGGGGCCAGACCCAGTACTTC
TRBJ1-6 - 13 - TRBV5-4 CASSRRGDSPLHF TGTGCCAGCAGCAGGCGGGGGGATTCACCCCTCCACTTT
TRBJ1-3 - 15 - TRBV7-2 CASSLPGAQGNTIYF TGTGCCAGCAGCCTCCCGGGGGCGCAAGGAAACACCATATATTTT
TRBJ1-5 TRBD1 16 - TRBV6-2/TRBV6-3 CASSYSKRTGNQPQHF TGTGCCAGCAGTTACTCGAAGAGGACAGGGAATCAGCCCCAGCATTTT
TRBJ2-3 TRBD2 15 - TRBV6-5 CASSPSGGYTDTQYF TGTGCCAGCAGTCCTAGCGGGGGGTACACAGATACGCAGTATTTT
TRBJ2-3 - 11 - TRBV5-4 CASRGTDTQYF TGTGCCAGCAGGGGGACAGATACGCAGTATTTT
TRBJ2-5 - 15 - TRBV7-6 CASSQLVASRETQYF TGTGCCAGCAGCCAATTAGTGGCCTCCAGGGAGACCCAGTACTTC
TRBJ2-4 - 17 - TRBV3-1/TRBV3-2 CASSQETPPLAKNIQYF TGTGCCAGCAGCCAAGAAACCCCACCCCTAGCCAAAAACATTCAGTACTTC
TRBJ2-2 TRBD2 19 - TRBV30 CAWSVTSGGAALSTGELFF TGTGCCTGGAGTGTAACTAGCGGGGGGGCTGCTTTAAGTACCGGGGAGCTGTTTTTT
TRBJ1-6 TRBD1 17 - TRBV27 CASSLSRDRGEGSPLHF TGTGCCAGCAGTTTATCGAGGGACAGGGGAGAAGGTTCACCCCTCCACTTT
TRBJ2-7 - 12 - TRBV12-3/TRBV12-4 CASSFGQPEQYF TGTGCCAGCAGTTTTGGGCAGCCCGAGCAGTACTTC
TRBJ1-2 - 11 - TRBV9 CASSVGSGYTF TGTGCCAGCAGCGTAGGATCTGGCTACACCTTC
TRBJ1-4 - 12 - TRBV27 CASRGSLEKLFF TGTGCCAGCAGGGGGAGCCTCGAAAAACTGTTTTTT
TRBJ2-3 - 15 - TRBV4-2 CASSRARGLGNTQYF TGTGCCAGCAGCCGAGCTCGGGGTCTAGGAAATACGCAGTATTTT
TRBJ1-3 - 15 - TRBV13 CASSLGPGSGNTIYF TGTGCCAGCAGCTTAGGGCCGGGCTCTGGAAACACCATATATTTT
TRBJ1-5 - 16 - TRBV7-9 CASSLDQQGINQPQHF TGTGCCAGCAGCTTAGATCAACAGGGAATCAATCAGCCCCAGCATTTT